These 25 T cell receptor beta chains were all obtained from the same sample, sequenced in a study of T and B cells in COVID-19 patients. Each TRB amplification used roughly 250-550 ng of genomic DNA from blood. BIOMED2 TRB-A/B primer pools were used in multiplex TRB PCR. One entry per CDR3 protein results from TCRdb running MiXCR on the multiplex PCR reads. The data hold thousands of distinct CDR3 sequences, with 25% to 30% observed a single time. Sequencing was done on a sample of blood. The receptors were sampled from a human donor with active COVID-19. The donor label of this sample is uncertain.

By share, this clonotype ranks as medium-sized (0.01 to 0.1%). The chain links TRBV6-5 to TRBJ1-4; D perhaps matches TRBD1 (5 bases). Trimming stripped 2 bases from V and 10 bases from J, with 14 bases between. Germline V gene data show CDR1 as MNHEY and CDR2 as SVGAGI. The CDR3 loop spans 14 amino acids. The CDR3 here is CASSYQRDSGKLFF. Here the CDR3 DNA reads TGTGCCAGCAGTTACCAGCGCGACAGTGGAAAACTGTTTTTT.

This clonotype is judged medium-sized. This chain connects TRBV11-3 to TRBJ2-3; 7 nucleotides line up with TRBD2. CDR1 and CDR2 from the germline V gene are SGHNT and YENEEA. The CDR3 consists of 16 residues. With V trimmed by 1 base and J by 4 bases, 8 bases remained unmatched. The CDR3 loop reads CASSLGTGREADTQYF. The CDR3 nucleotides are TGTGCCAGCAGCTTAGGGACGGGACGGGAGGCAGATACGCAGTATTTT.

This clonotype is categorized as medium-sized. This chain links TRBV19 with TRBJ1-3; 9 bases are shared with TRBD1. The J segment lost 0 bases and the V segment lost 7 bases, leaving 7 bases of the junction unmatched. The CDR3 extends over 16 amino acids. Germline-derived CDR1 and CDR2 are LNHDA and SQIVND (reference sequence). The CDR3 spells CASIWTGDYSGNTIYF. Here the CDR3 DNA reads TGTGCCAGTATCTGGACAGGGGACTACTCTGGAAACACCATATATTTT.

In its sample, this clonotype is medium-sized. CDR3: CASSLGRAYEQYF. CDR3 in DNA: TGTGCCAGCAGCTTGGGGAGAGCCTACGAGCAGTACTTC. This chain joins TRBV5-6 and TRBJ2-7; no clear D. This CDR3 has 13 residues. CDR1 and CDR2 from the germline V gene are SGHDT and YYEEEE. V was clipped by 0 bases and J by 2 bases, with 6 bases between them.

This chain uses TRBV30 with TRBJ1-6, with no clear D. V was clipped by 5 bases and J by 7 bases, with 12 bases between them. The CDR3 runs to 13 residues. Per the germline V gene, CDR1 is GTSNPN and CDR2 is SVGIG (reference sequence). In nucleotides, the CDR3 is TGTGCCTGGGGGGTTGTAGGGAATTCACCCCTCCACTTT. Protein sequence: CAWGVVGNSPLHF.

CDR3 region: CASRRLTSGNTIYF. The DNA of the CDR3 is TGTGCCAGCAGACGACTGACCTCTGGAAACACCATATATTTT. V gene TRBV12-3 or TRBV12-4 combines with J gene TRBJ1-3, with D uncertain. Trimming shortened V by 6 bases and J by 0 bases, and 9 bases separated the two germline ends. The CDR3 is 14 residues long.

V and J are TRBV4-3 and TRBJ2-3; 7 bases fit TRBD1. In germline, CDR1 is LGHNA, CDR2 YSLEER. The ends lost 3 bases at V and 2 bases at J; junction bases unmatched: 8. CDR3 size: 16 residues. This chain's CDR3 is CASSQDTGDDTDTQYF. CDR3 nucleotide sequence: TGCGCCAGCAGCCAGGATACAGGGGATGACACAGATACGCAGTATTTT.

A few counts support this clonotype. The DNA for the CDR3 is TGTGCCAGCAGCCAGGGGGAGAACACTGAAGCTTTCTTT. It codes for CASSQGENTEAFF. The V and J genes are TRBV6-4 and TRBJ1-1, with 7 bases fitting TRBD1. The ends lost 6 bases at V and 1 base at J; junction bases unmatched: 2. The CDR3 extends over 13 amino acids. Germline CDR1 and CDR2: MRHNA and SNTAGT.

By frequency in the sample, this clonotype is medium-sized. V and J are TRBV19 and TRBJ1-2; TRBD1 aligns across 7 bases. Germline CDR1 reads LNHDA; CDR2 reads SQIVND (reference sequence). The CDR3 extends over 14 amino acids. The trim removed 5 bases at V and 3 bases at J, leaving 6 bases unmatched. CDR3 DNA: TGTGCCAGTAGTGCTAGGGACAGCTACTATGGCTACACCTTC. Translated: CASSARDSYYGYTF.

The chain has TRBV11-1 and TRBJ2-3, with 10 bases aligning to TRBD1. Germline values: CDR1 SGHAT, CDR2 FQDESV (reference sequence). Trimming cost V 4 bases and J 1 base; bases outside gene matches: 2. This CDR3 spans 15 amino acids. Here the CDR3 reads CASSSGTGGTDTQYF. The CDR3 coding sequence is TGTGCCAGCAGCTCGGGGACAGGGGGCACAGATACGCAGTATTTT.

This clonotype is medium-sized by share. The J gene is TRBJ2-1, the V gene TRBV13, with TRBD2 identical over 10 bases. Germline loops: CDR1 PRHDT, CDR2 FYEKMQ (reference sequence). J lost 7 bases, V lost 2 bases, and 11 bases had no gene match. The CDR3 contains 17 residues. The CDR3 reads CASSLWAAGGPGNEQFF. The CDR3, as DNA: TGTGCCAGCAGCTTATGGGCAGCGGGAGGGCCAGGAAATGAGCAGTTCTTC.

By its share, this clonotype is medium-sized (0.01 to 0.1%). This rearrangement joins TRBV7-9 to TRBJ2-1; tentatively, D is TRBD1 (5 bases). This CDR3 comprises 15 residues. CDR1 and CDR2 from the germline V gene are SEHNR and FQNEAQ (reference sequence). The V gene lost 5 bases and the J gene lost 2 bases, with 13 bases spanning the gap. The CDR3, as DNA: TGTGCCAGCAGCCCTCGACAGAAGGCCTACAATGAGCAGTTCTTC. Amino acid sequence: CASSPRQKAYNEQFF.

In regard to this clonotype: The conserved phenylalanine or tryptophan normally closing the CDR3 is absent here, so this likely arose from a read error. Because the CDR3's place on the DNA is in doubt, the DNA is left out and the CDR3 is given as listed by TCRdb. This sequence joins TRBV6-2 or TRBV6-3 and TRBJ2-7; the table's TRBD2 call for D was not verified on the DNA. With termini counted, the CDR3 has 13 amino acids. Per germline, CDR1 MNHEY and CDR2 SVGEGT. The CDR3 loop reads CASRSGLAPRWSR.

CDR3 DNA sequence: TGTGCCAGCAGGCCGGGGGGGACAGGGGGCCTAGAGGAGCAGTACTTC. This encodes CASRPGGTGGLEEQYF. This sequence joins TRBV11-3 and TRBJ2-7; 12 bases agree with TRBD1. Germline CDR1 SGHNT, CDR2 YENEEA. This CDR3 is built from 16 residues. Losses at the gene ends were 6 bases for V and 7 bases for J; bases not matched to a gene: 13.

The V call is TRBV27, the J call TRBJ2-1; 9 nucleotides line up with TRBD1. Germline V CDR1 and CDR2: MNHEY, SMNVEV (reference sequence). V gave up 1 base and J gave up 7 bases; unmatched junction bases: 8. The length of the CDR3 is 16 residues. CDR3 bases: TGTGCCAGCAGTTTATGGGGACAGGGTGATGGAAATGAGCAGTTCTTC. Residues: CASSLWGQGDGNEQFF.

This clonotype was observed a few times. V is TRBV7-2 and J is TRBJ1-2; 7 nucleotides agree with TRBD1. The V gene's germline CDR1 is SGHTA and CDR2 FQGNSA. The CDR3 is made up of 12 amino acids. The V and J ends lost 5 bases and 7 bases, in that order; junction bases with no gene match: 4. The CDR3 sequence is CASSPAGGGYTF. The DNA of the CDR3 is TGTGCCAGCAGCCCTGCAGGGGGTGGCTACACCTTC.

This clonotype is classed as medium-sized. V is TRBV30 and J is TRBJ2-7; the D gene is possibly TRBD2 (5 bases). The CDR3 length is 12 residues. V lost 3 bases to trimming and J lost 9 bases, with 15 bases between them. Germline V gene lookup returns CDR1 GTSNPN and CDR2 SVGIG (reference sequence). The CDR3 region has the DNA TGTGCCTGGAGCCTCCGGGCAGGAGGGCAGTACTTC. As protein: CAWSLRAGGQYF. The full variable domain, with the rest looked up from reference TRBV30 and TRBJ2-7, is SQTIHQWPATLVQPVGSPLSLECTVEGTSNPNLYWYRQAAGRGLQLLFYSVGIGQISSEVPQNLSASRPQDRQFILSSKKLLLSDSGFYLCAWSLRAGGQYFGPGTRLTVT.

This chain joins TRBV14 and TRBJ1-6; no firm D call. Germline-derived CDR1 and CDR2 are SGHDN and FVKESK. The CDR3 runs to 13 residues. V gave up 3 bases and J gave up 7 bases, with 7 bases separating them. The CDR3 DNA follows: TGTGCCAGCAGCCACGGCGGGAATTCACCCCTCCACTTT. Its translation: CASSHGGNSPLHF.

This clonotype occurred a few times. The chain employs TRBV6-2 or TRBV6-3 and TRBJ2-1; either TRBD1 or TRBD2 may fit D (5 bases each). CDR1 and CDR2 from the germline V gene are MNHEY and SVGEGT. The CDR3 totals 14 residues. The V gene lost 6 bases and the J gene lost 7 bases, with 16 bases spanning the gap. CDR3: CASSPPGTVNEQFF. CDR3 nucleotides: TGTGCCAGCAGCCCCCCCGGGACGGTGAATGAGCAGTTCTTC.

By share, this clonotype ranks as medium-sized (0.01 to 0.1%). CDR3 in DNA: TGTGCCAGTAGTACAGGAGCGGGGGAGGACGAGCAGTACTTC. This encodes CASSTGAGEDEQYF. The chain carries TRBV19 and TRBJ2-7; TRBD2 matches 8 bases. V shed 4 bases and J 5 bases; nucleotides not matched to a gene: 7. Germline V gene data show CDR1 as LNHDA and CDR2 as SQIVND (reference sequence). The CDR3 spans 14 residues.

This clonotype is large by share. The CDR3 spells CASSLNPATVNEKLFF. CDR3 sequence (DNA): TGTGCCAGTAGCCTCAATCCGGCCACCGTTAATGAAAAACTGTTTTTT. The rearrangement links TRBV19 to TRBJ1-4; no firm D call. The CDR3 totals 16 residues. Trimming took 6 bases from V and 4 from J, leaving 18 bases between them. Germline-derived CDR1 and CDR2 are LNHDA and SQIVND (reference sequence).

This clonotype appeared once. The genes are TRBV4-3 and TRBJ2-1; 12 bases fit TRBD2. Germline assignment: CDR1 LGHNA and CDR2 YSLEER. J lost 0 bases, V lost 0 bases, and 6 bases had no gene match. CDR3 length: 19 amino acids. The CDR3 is CASSQELAGGLSSYNEQFF. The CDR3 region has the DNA TGCGCCAGCAGCCAAGAGCTAGCGGGAGGGTTAAGCTCCTACAATGAGCAGTTCTTC.

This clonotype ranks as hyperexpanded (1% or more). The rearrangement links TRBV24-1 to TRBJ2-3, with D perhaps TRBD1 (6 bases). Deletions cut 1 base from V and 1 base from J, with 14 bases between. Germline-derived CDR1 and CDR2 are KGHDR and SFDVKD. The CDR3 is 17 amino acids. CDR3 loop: CATSDFRAGDGTDTQYF. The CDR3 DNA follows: TGTGCCACCAGTGATTTCAGGGCAGGGGATGGCACAGATACGCAGTATTTT.

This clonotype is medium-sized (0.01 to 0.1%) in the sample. CDR3 coding DNA: TGTGCCAGTAGAATGACAGGCCCTCAGGCCCGATATAATTCACCCCTCCACTTT. It is translated as CASRMTGPQARYNSPLHF. This sequence joins TRBV19 and TRBJ1-6, with TRBD1 as a possible D gene (6 bases). This CDR3 is 18 amino acids long. Trimming removed 6 bases at V and 4 bases at J, with 22 bases between. Germline V gene sequence: CDR1 LNHDA, CDR2 SQIVND (reference sequence).

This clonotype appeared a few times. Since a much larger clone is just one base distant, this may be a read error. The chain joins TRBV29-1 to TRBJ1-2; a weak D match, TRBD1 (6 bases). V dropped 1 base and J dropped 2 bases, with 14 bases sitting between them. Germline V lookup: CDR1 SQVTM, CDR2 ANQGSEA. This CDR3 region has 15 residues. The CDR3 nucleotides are TGCAGCGTTGAAGCTTCCGGGGGCAGGAACTATGGCTACACCTTC. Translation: CSVEASGGRNYGYTF.